This entry lists 23 T cell receptor beta chains sequenced from one sample in a study of spatial heterogeneity in lung cancer. Findings and caveats of the study: For expanded intratumoral alpha and beta TCRs, counts tracked tumor mutation counts.

Antigen specificity for these receptors is unknown. TCRdb re-derived calls from the 5' RACE reads in MiXCR, one entry per CDR3 protein. The profile shows 12,000 to 15,000 distinct CDR3 sequences, under 8% of them singletons. This sample's time point: sample taken at primary tumor resection. The sample was lung tumor tissue, taken at surgery. Receptor source: a male donor with early-stage non-small cell lung cancer.

This clonotype was seen at least ten times. This chain joins TRBV5-5 and TRBJ2-1; no clear D gene. Trimming took off 1 base at V and 5 bases at J, with 7 bases between the two ends. The CDR3 totals 13 residues. Germline values: CDR1 SGHKS, CDR2 YYEKEE (reference sequence). The CDR3 sequence: CASSLSPNNEQFF. CDR3 bases: TGTGCCAGCAGCTTGAGTCCGAACAATGAGCAGTTCTTC.

In this sample, this clonotype turned up a few times. The chain links TRBV7-9 to TRBJ2-5, with 7 bases aligning to TRBD2. V lost 7 bases to trimming and J lost 2 bases; unmatched junction nucleotides: 7. Germline V gene lookup returns CDR1 SEHNR and CDR2 FQNEAQ (reference sequence). The CDR3 runs 14 residues. The CDR3 nucleotides read TGTGCCAGCACCCCGACTAGCCAACAAGAGACCCAGTACTTC. Encoded protein: CASTPTSQQETQYF.

The gene calls are TRBV5-1 and TRBJ2-5; perhaps TRBD2 as D (5 bases). Germline CDR1 SGHRS, CDR2 YFSETQ. Trimming stripped 0 bases from V and 3 bases from J, with 9 bases between. This CDR3 has 14 residues. The CDR3 is CASSLGTEEETQYF. The CDR3 DNA reads as TGCGCCAGCAGCTTGGGGACTGAGGAAGAGACCCAGTACTTC.

By share, this clonotype counts as medium-sized. The gene calls are TRBV12-5 and TRBJ2-1; D remains unclear. Germline assignment: CDR1 LGHNT and CDR2 FRNRAP. The CDR3 covers 17 residues. V was cut by 0 bases and J by 2 bases, with 14 bases left in between. In DNA form, the CDR3 reads TGTGCTAGTGGTTTGGTACCGGACGGTTCAACCTACAATGAGCAGTTCTTC. Amino acid sequence: CASGLVPDGSTYNEQFF.

The chain employs TRBV6-1 and TRBJ2-3, with 9 bases aligning to TRBD2. The CDR3 sequence is 16 residues long. V was clipped by 2 bases and J by 2 bases; unmatched bases: 5. Looked up from germline, CDR1 is MNHNS and CDR2 is SASEGT. CDR3 loop: CASSELLAGYTDTQYF. The DNA of the CDR3 is TGTGCCAGCAGTGAATTACTAGCGGGTTACACAGATACGCAGTATTTT.

In its sample, this clonotype was seen many times. The chain has TRBV2 and TRBJ2-5; D is unclear. The CDR3 extends over 13 amino acids. Germline V CDR1 and CDR2: SNHLY, FYNNEI. V dropped 2 bases and J dropped 5 bases, with 9 bases sitting between them. The CDR3 loop is CASSERRSETQYF. CDR3 bases: TGTGCCAGCAGTGAAAGACGGAGCGAGACCCAGTACTTC.

This clonotype has only a few counts. V and J are TRBV5-1 and TRBJ2-3, with unresolved D. The CDR3 loop spans 16 amino acids. Per germline, CDR1 SGHRS and CDR2 YFSETQ. V was shortened by 0 bases and J by 2 bases, with 13 bases between the two germline ends. The CDR3 region is CASSLGSVLPTDTQYF. DNA of the CDR3: TGCGCCAGCAGCTTGGGGAGCGTCTTGCCCACAGATACGCAGTATTTT.

The chain joins TRBV14 to TRBJ2-1; tentatively, D is TRBD1 (6 bases). The V gene's germline CDR1 is SGHDN and CDR2 FVKESK. With 4 bases removed from V and 9 bases from J, the gap between germline ends came to 16 bases. This CDR3 is built from 14 residues. The CDR3 region has the DNA TGTGCCAGCAGCCCTCCGGGGCTGGGGGCTGAGCAGTTCTTC. Translating it yields CASSPPGLGAEQFF.

There are many counts of this clonotype. The rearrangement joins TRBV19 to TRBJ2-3; D may be TRBD2 (5 bases). This CDR3 contains 14 residues. Germline V gene data show CDR1 as LNHDA and CDR2 as SQIVND (reference sequence). Trimming shortened V by 4 bases and J by 0 bases, and 8 bases separated the two germline ends. The CDR3 coding sequence is TGTGCCAGTAGTAGAGGGTCTAGCACAGATACGCAGTATTTT. Protein: CASSRGSSTDTQYF.

This clonotype was recorded many times. The chain couples TRBV2 to TRBJ2-7; D is ambiguous. CDR3 length: 12 amino acids. CDR1 and CDR2 from the germline V gene are SNHLY and FYNNEI. V was trimmed by 3 bases and J by 10 bases, leaving 13 bases between them. CDR3 bases: TGTGCCAGCAGTGAGGAAGGGTTCGTACAGTACGTC. Translation: CASSEEGFVQYV.

There are a few counts of this clonotype. The rearrangement joins TRBV6-2 or TRBV6-3 to TRBJ2-2, with D perhaps TRBD1 (6 bases). The CDR3 is 14 residues long. Trimming left V 4 bases short and J 5 bases short, with 11 bases between. CDR1 is MNHEY and CDR2 is SVGEGT in the germline V gene. DNA for the CDR3: TGTGCCAGCAGTTGGATAGGGGGAACCGGGGAGCTGTTTTTT. It yields the protein CASSWIGGTGELFF.

The genes are TRBV5-1 and TRBJ2-7; D not resolved. Per the germline V gene, CDR1 is SGHRS and CDR2 is YFSETQ. V shed 4 bases and J shed 2 bases, with 16 bases lying between them. The CDR3 is 15 amino acids. CDR3 in amino acids: CASSPLSAATYEQYF. The CDR3 nucleotides read TGCGCCAGCAGCCCCCTCAGCGCAGCCACCTACGAGCAGTACTTC.

This clonotype was found many times. The V and J genes are TRBV3-1 and TRBJ2-7; 7 bases are a match to TRBD2. The germline CDR1 and CDR2 sequences are LGHDT and YNNKEL (reference sequence). This CDR3 is 14 amino acids long. With 1 base clipped from V and 5 bases from J, the junction kept 5 bases outside the gene matches. In nucleotides, the CDR3 is TGTGCCAGCAGCCAAGGGACTAGTAACCACGAGCAGTACTTC. This sequence encodes CASSQGTSNHEQYF.

Of note for this clonotype: A much larger clonotype is one base distant, so this may be a read error. The J gene is TRBJ2-1, the V gene TRBV7-2; D is possibly TRBD2 (8 bases). The CDR3 runs 16 residues. Trimming removed 5 bases from V and 3 bases from J, with 17 bases in between. Germline V gene lookup returns CDR1 SGHTA and CDR2 FQGNSA. The CDR3 region has the DNA TGTGCCAGCAGCCAAAGGGACAGCGGGAGCTACAATGAGCAGTTCTTC. Protein: CASSQRDSGSYNEQFF.

There are many counts of this clonotype. The chain employs TRBV12-3 or TRBV12-4 and TRBJ2-1; tentative D call: TRBD1 (7 bases). Deletions cut 5 bases from V and 9 bases from J, with 17 bases between. This CDR3 region has 14 residues. The CDR3 region has the DNA TGTGCCAGCAGTGCGGGACAGTCGATTGCTGAGCAGTTCTTC. Translating it yields CASSAGQSIAEQFF.

A few counts support this clonotype. An end of the junction differs from the germline gene, which may be a read error. The genes are TRBV20-1 and TRBJ2-5; 9 bases map to TRBD1. This CDR3 has 17 residues. The germline V gene has CDR1 DFQATT and CDR2 SNEGSKA (reference sequence). The CDR3: CSAGEIGTGMITETQYF. The CDR3 DNA follows: TGCAGTGCTGGAGAGATCGGGACAGGGATGATCACGGAGACCCAGTACTTC.

This clonotype has ten or more counts. The rearrangement uses TRBV18 and TRBJ2-5; the D gene is possibly TRBD1 (6 bases). The CDR3 extends over 15 amino acids. Between the trimmed V and J ends, which lost 1 base and 5 bases, there was a span of 14 bases. The V gene's germline CDR1 is KGHSH and CDR2 LQKENI. The CDR3 reads CASSPHLQGRETQYF. The CDR3 region has the DNA TGTGCCAGCTCACCACATTTACAGGGACGGGAGACCCAGTACTTC.

This clonotype was counted ten times or more. This sequence joins TRBV4-3 and TRBJ1-4; 10 bases line up with TRBD1. Germline CDR1 LGHNA, CDR2 YSLEER. The CDR3 is 16 amino acids. The V gene end was trimmed by 2 bases and the J gene end by 8 bases; junction bases not matched to a gene: 8. The CDR3 sequence: CASSQPGQGSVEKLFF. The CDR3 nucleotides read TGCGCCAGCAGCCAACCGGGACAGGGGTCTGTAGAAAAACTGTTTTTT.

This clonotype has a handful of counts. This chain uses TRBV12-3 or TRBV12-4 with TRBJ2-3; D unresolved. Trimming cost V 5 bases and J 6 bases, with 9 bases left between them. CDR3 length equals 12 residues. The CDR3 nucleotides read TGTGCCAGCAGTCATGGGGTGGATACGCAGTATTTT. It specifies CASSHGVDTQYF.

This clonotype showed up many times. This sequence joins TRBV6-6 and TRBJ1-6; no clear D. CDR1 MNHNY and CDR2 SVGAGI come from the germline V gene (reference sequence). The CDR3 is made up of 14 amino acids. V lost 0 bases, J lost 7 bases, and 7 bases lay in between. CDR3: CASSYSSGNSPLHF. DNA for the CDR3: TGTGCCAGCAGTTACTCTTCGGGGAATTCACCCCTCCACTTT.

The CDR3 nucleotides read TGTGCCAGCAGCTTATCTGCCAGGGTGGGGAACCCCTACGAGCAGTACTTC. It codes for CASSLSARVGNPYEQYF. V usage is TRBV7-2 and J usage is TRBJ2-7; TRBD1 might be the D (5 bases). The germline gives CDR1 SGHTA, CDR2 FQGNSA. Trimming shortened V by 2 bases and J by 2 bases, and 19 bases separated the two germline ends. This CDR3 is 17 amino acids long.

The chain has TRBV14 and TRBJ2-7; possible D gene TRBD2, 6 bases. The CDR3 consists of 15 residues. Germline V gives CDR1 SGHDN, CDR2 FVKESK. V lost 2 bases and J 2 bases, leaving 13 bases between the germline ends. The CDR3: CASSQRGGATYEQYF. The CDR3 DNA is TGTGCCAGCAGCCAAAGGGGAGGTGCGACCTACGAGCAGTACTTC. The full variable domain, in which reference TRBV14 and TRBJ2-7 provide the parts outside the CDR3, is EAGVTQFPSHSVIEKGQTVTLRCDPISGHDNLYWYRRVMGKEIKFLLHFVKESKQDESGMPNNRFLAERTGGTYSTLKVQPAELEDSGVYFCASSQRGGATYEQYFGPGTRLTVT.

Sample share makes this clonotype medium-sized. The chain is built from TRBV29-1 and TRBJ1-3; possibly TRBD1 for D (5 bases). V was cut by 6 bases and J by 2 bases, with 11 bases left in between. CDR3 length equals 13 residues. Germline V gene lookup returns CDR1 SQVTM and CDR2 ANQGSEA. The CDR3 coding sequence is TGCAGCGTGGGGGGACGGACTGGAAACACCATATATTTT. This codes for CSVGGRTGNTIYF.